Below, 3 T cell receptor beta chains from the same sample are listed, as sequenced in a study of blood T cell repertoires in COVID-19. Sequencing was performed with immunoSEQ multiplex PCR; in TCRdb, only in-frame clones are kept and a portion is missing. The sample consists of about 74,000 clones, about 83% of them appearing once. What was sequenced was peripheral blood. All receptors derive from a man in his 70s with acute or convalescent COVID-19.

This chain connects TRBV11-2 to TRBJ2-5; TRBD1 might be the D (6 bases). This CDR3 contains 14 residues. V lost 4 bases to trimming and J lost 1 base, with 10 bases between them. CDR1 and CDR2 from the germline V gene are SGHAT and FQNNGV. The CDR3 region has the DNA TGTGCCAGCAGCTCAGGGGTGCGCCAAGAGACCCAGTACTTC. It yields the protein CASSSGVRQETQYF.

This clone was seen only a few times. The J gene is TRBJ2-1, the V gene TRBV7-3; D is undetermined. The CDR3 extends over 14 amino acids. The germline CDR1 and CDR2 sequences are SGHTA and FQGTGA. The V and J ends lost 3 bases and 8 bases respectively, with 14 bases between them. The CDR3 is CASSLRARGDEQFF. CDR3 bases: TGTGCCAGCAGCTTGCGAGCCCGAGGTGATGAGCAGTTCTTC.

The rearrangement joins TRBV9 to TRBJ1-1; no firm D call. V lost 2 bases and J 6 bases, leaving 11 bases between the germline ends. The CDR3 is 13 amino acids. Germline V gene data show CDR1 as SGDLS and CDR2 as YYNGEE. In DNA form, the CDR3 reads TGTGCCAGCAGCGTTCATCTGGAGGCTGAAGCTTTCTTT. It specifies CASSVHLEAEAFF.